What follows are 32 T cell receptor beta chains derived from one specimen sequenced in a study of T cell responses to AZD1222 COVID-19 vaccine. Assay: immunoSEQ multiplex PCR; the TCRdb copy retains only in-frame clones and omits some. The sample has about 94,000 clones; approximately 91% are singletons. The sequenced sample was peripheral blood, obtained on day 0 of AZD1222 vaccination. The receptors come from an adult in good health.

The chain combines TRBV5-4 with TRBJ1-5; 7 nucleotides line up with TRBD1. The CDR3 extends over 17 amino acids. The germline V gene has CDR1 SGHNT and CDR2 YYREEE (reference sequence). With 4 bases clipped from V and 2 bases from J, the junction kept 12 bases outside the gene matches. The CDR3 coding sequence is TGTGCCAGCAGCGAAACGATACAGGGGCAGGGCAATCAGCCCCAGCATTTT. Translation: CASSETIQGQGNQPQHF.

The J gene is TRBJ1-1, the V gene TRBV5-1, with 7 bases lining up with TRBD1. CDR3 size: 15 residues. In germline, CDR1 is SGHRS, CDR2 YFSETQ. V lost 0 bases, J lost 3 bases, and 5 bases stayed unmatched. The CDR3 coding sequence is TGCGCCAGCAGCTTGGACGGTCAGGGGGACACTGAAGCTTTCTTT. Translation gives CASSLDGQGDTEAFF.

The rearrangement uses TRBV9 and TRBJ2-1; no definite D call. CDR1 and CDR2 (germline): SGDLS, YYNGEE. This CDR3 is built from 14 residues. V shed 0 bases and J shed 0 bases, with 4 bases lying between them. CDR3 amino acids: CASSVGSSYNEQFF. As DNA, the CDR3 is TGTGCCAGCAGCGTAGGTTCCTCCTACAATGAGCAGTTCTTC.

In this sample, this clone turned up once. The chain uses TRBV30 and TRBJ2-2, with D perhaps TRBD2 (6 bases). Trimming removed 4 bases from V and 2 bases from J, with 14 bases in between. This CDR3 spans 15 amino acids. CDR1 GTSNPN and CDR2 SVGIG come from the germline V gene (reference sequence). The DNA for the CDR3 is TGTGCCTGGACCCCGAGGAGGGGCAACACCGGGGAGCTGTTTTTT. This encodes CAWTPRRGNTGELFF.

This sequence joins TRBV30 and TRBJ1-2, with D tentatively TRBD1 (5 bases). Germline-derived CDR1 and CDR2 are GTSNPN and SVGIG (reference sequence). This CDR3 spans 14 amino acids. Deletions cut 2 bases from V and 7 bases from J, with 17 bases between. CDR3 loop: CAWSKGAIAGGYTF. Written as DNA, the CDR3 is TGTGCCTGGAGTAAAGGGGCCATCGCCGGTGGCTACACCTTC. Full variable domain (missing parts from reference TRBV30 and TRBJ1-2): SQTIHQWPATLVQPVGSPLSLECTVEGTSNPNLYWYRQAAGRGLQLLFYSVGIGQISSEVPQNLSASRPQDRQFILSSKKLLLSDSGFYLCAWSKGAIAGGYTFGSGTRLTVV.

The CDR3, as DNA: TGTGCCAGCAGCGGAGGGGACCCAGCGATCTTTGAGCAGTTCTTC. Translated: CASSGGDPAIFEQFF. This chain joins TRBV11-3 and TRBJ2-1; weak D call: TRBD2 (6 bases). Per the germline V gene, CDR1 is SGHNT and CDR2 is YENEEA. CDR3 length equals 15 residues. Trimming stripped 5 bases from V and 9 bases from J, with 20 bases between.

The chain joins TRBV19 to TRBJ1-1; D gene uncertain. The CDR3 covers 15 residues. Germline lookup yields CDR1 LNHDA and CDR2 SQIVND (reference sequence). V lost 2 bases to trimming and J lost 6 bases, with 16 bases between them. CDR3 nucleotides: TGTGCCAGTAGTATACTTAGTTCAGCCAGAGCTGAAGCTTTCTTT. This encodes CASSILSSARAEAFF.

J is TRBJ1-5 and V is TRBV29-1; D may be TRBD1 (5 bases). This CDR3 comprises 14 residues. CDR1 and CDR2 (germline): SQVTM, ANQGSEA. Trimming removed 5 bases from V and 3 bases from J, with 14 bases in between. CDR3 sequence: CSVLWAGSNQPQHF. The CDR3 coding sequence is TGCAGCGTTCTCTGGGCAGGGTCCAATCAGCCCCAGCATTTT.

This sequence joins TRBV2 and TRBJ1-1; D possibly corresponds to TRBD1 (6 bases). This CDR3 has 12 residues. CDR1 is SNHLY and CDR2 is FYNNEI in the germline V gene. Trimming cost V 1 base and J 9 bases, with 9 bases left between them. The CDR3 region has the DNA TGTGCCAGCAGTGAAGGACAGGAGCAAGCTTTCTTT. Its protein is CASSEGQEQAFF.

CDR3 DNA: TGTGCCAGCAGCCAGCAGGGGCCGGGTTCCTACGAGCAGTACTTC. Amino acids: CASSQQGPGSYEQYF. This chain uses TRBV7-8 with TRBJ2-7; D may be TRBD1 (6 bases). This CDR3 spans 15 amino acids. In germline, CDR1 is SGHVS, CDR2 FQNEAQ. Trimming cost V 5 bases and J 1 base, with 15 bases left between them. The variable domain in full, with the rest retrieved from reference TRBV7-8 and TRBJ2-7, is GAGVSQSPRYKVAKRGQDVALRCDPISGHVSLFWYQQALGQGPEFLTYFQNEAQLDKSGLPSDRFFAERPEGSVSTLKIQRTQQEDSAVYLCASSQQGPGSYEQYFGPGTRLTVT.

J is TRBJ1-3 and V is TRBV9; possible D gene TRBD1, 5 bases. V was cut by 2 bases and J by 2 bases, with 14 bases left in between. The germline V gene encodes CDR1 SGDLS and CDR2 YYNGEE. The length of the CDR3 is 16 residues. The CDR3 protein is CASSVTSAGTGNTIYF. In DNA, the CDR3 is TGTGCCAGCAGCGTCACGTCCGCAGGGACTGGAAACACCATATATTTT.

The gene calls are TRBV14 and TRBJ1-2, with TRBD1 as a possible D gene (5 bases). Germline V gene lookup returns CDR1 SGHDN and CDR2 FVKESK. Trimming removed 1 base from V and 2 bases from J, with 11 bases in between. The CDR3 runs to 15 residues. The CDR3 is CASSQGEGRNYGYTF. For the CDR3, the DNA is TGTGCCAGCAGCCAAGGCGAGGGACGGAACTATGGCTACACCTTC.

The chain joins TRBV5-1 to TRBJ1-1; 8 bases align to TRBD1. CDR3 size: 16 residues. J lost 3 bases, V lost 6 bases, and 13 bases had no gene match. The germline V gene encodes CDR1 SGHRS and CDR2 YFSETQ. The CDR3 loop is CASKFSGGGGYTEAFF. In DNA, the CDR3 is TGCGCCAGCAAGTTTTCAGGGGGCGGAGGGTACACTGAAGCTTTCTTT.

The V and J genes are TRBV5-4 and TRBJ2-5; tentative D call: TRBD2 (7 bases). The germline CDR1 and CDR2 sequences are SGHNT and YYREEE (reference sequence). The germline V and J ends were trimmed by 3 bases and 4 bases, with 22 bases remaining between them. The CDR3 covers 17 residues. CDR3 sequence: CASSSGGPGTAGETQYF. For the CDR3, the DNA is TGTGCCAGCAGCTCGGGGGGCCCGGGGACGGCGGGAGAGACCCAGTACTTC.

This clone was observed a single time. This CDR3 reads CASSVANSPLHF. Here the CDR3 DNA reads TGTGCCAGCAGTGTAGCTAATTCACCCCTCCACTTT. J is TRBJ1-6 and V is TRBV25-1; D unclear. The CDR3 covers 12 residues. Looked up from germline, CDR1 is MGHDK and CDR2 is SYGVNS. V was trimmed by 4 bases and J by 6 bases, leaving 4 bases between them.

V gene TRBV28 combines with J gene TRBJ1-1; D is undetermined. In germline, CDR1 is MDHEN, CDR2 SYDVKM. The length of the CDR3 is 16 residues. The ends were cut back, 8 bases at V and 6 bases at J, with 25 bases in the middle. The CDR3 loop reads CASPPPKPNRIPEAFF. The CDR3 DNA follows: TGTGCCAGCCCCCCCCCAAAACCTAATCGCATACCTGAAGCTTTCTTT.

The chain recombines TRBV30 with TRBJ1-1; tentatively, D is TRBD1 (6 bases). Trimming removed 2 bases at V and 1 base at J, with 11 bases between. Germline V gene sequence: CDR1 GTSNPN, CDR2 SVGIG (reference sequence). CDR3 length: 14 amino acids. The CDR3 DNA sequence: TGTGCCTGGAGTACGAAAGGGGGGAACACTGAAGCTTTCTTT. Its translation: CAWSTKGGNTEAFF.

The chain links TRBV13 to TRBJ1-1; D is possibly TRBD1 (5 bases). Trimming took off 5 bases at V and 0 bases at J, with 13 bases between the two ends. Germline V lookup: CDR1 PRHDT, CDR2 FYEKMQ (reference sequence). CDR3 length equals 15 residues. DNA for the CDR3: TGTGCCAGCAGCCTAACCGGGGCATTGAACACTGAAGCTTTCTTT. Translating gives CASSLTGALNTEAFF.

This clone turned up a few times. This sequence joins TRBV15 and TRBJ1-5; D remains unclear. Per germline, CDR1 LNHNV and CDR2 YYDKDF (reference sequence). V was trimmed by 5 bases and J by 6 bases, leaving 17 bases between them. CDR3 length equals 15 residues. CDR3 sequence reads: CATSSRVGISQPQHF. In DNA, the CDR3 is TGTGCCACCAGCTCGAGGGTGGGGATTAGTCAGCCCCAGCATTTT.

This sequence joins TRBV4-1 and TRBJ1-5; D gene unclear. Germline assignment: CDR1 MGHRA and CDR2 YSYEKL. V was cut by 1 base and J by 0 bases, with 13 bases left in between. This CDR3 is built from 17 residues. The CDR3 sequence is CASSQGTVAYSNQPQHF. DNA of the CDR3: TGCGCCAGCAGCCAAGGCACGGTTGCATATAGCAATCAGCCCCAGCATTTT.

The chain links TRBV5-4 to TRBJ1-1, with 8 bases aligning to TRBD1. The CDR3 is 17 residues long. The V gene end was trimmed by 0 bases and the J gene end by 6 bases; junction bases not matched to a gene: 13. The germline gives CDR1 SGHNT, CDR2 YYREEE (reference sequence). CDR3 loop: CASSLGTGQVLSAEAFF. Here the CDR3 DNA reads TGTGCCAGCAGCTTGGGTACGGGACAGGTTCTTTCGGCTGAAGCTTTCTTT.

The chain uses TRBV5-1 and TRBJ1-4; 7 bases are shared with TRBD1. The V segment lost 4 bases and the J segment 6 bases; nucleotides outside the gene matches: 9. CDR3 length: 15 amino acids. Germline CDR1 and CDR2: SGHRS and YFSETQ. CDR3 in DNA: TGCGCCAGCAGCCATGCTAGACAGGGTGATGAAAAACTGTTTTTT. It codes for CASSHARQGDEKLFF.

The chain joins TRBV19 to TRBJ2-2, with a weak D call TRBD2 (5 bases). Germline V gene sequence: CDR1 LNHDA, CDR2 SQIVND (reference sequence). The V and J ends lost 5 bases and 0 bases respectively, with 10 bases between them. The CDR3 has 15 amino acids. For the CDR3, the DNA is TGTGCCAGTAGTCATGGACTTTCGAACACCGGGGAGCTGTTTTTT. This codes for CASSHGLSNTGELFF.

V usage is TRBV25-1 and J usage is TRBJ1-1; the D gene is possibly TRBD1 (5 bases). The V and J ends lost 2 bases and 0 bases respectively, with 10 bases between them. The CDR3 spans 15 residues. Germline assignment: CDR1 MGHDK and CDR2 SYGVNS. The CDR3 is CASSEGGTMNTEAFF. As DNA, the CDR3 is TGTGCCAGCAGTGAAGGGGGAACTATGAACACTGAAGCTTTCTTT.

This chain joins TRBV27 and TRBJ2-7; tentatively, D is TRBD1 (5 bases). With 9 bases removed from V and 2 bases from J, the gap between germline ends came to 17 bases. This CDR3 comprises 14 residues. Germline V CDR1 and CDR2: MNHEY, SMNVEV (reference sequence). The CDR3 spells CASHSPGLPYEQYF. The CDR3 nucleotides are TGTGCCAGTCATAGCCCAGGGTTGCCCTACGAGCAGTACTTC.

The chain links TRBV30 to TRBJ2-2; tentatively, D is TRBD1 (6 bases). Trimming removed 0 bases at V and 12 bases at J, with 23 bases between. In germline, CDR1 is GTSNPN, CDR2 SVGIG (reference sequence). The CDR3 runs 16 residues. The CDR3 DNA follows: TGTGCCTGGAGTGTTAGTTCGATTCCGGGACAAAAGAAGCTGTTTTTT. Amino acid sequence: CAWSVSSIPGQKKLFF. Complete variable domain (other parts from reference TRBV30 and TRBJ2-2): SQTIHQWPATLVQPVGSPLSLECTVEGTSNPNLYWYRQAAGRGLQLLFYSVGIGQISSEVPQNLSASRPQDRQFILSSKKLLLSDSGFYLCAWSVSSIPGQKKLFFGEGSRLTVL.

V gene TRBV15 combines with J gene TRBJ1-1; D gene ambiguous. The CDR3 has 14 residues. Looked up from germline, CDR1 is LNHNV and CDR2 is YYDKDF (reference sequence). Trimming removed 0 bases at V and 5 bases at J, with 10 bases between. CDR3 DNA sequence: TGTGCCACCAGCAGAGATGTGAGGATTACTGAAGCTTTCTTT. Amino acids: CATSRDVRITEAFF.

The rearrangement uses TRBV7-3 and TRBJ2-2; D is uncertain. Germline V gene data show CDR1 as SGHTA and CDR2 as FQGTGA. The CDR3 is 14 residues long. Deletions cut 2 bases from V and 6 bases from J, with 10 bases between. CDR3 sequence: CASSLERPAGELFF. Here the CDR3 DNA reads TGTGCCAGCAGCTTAGAAAGGCCCGCCGGGGAGCTGTTTTTT.

The rearrangement uses TRBV19 and TRBJ1-5; 7 positions agree with TRBD1. Germline loops: CDR1 LNHDA, CDR2 SQIVND (reference sequence). This CDR3 has 14 residues. V lost 4 bases, J lost 4 bases, and 4 bases stayed unmatched. CDR3 sequence: CASSTTGQNQPQHF. In DNA, the CDR3 is TGTGCCAGTAGTACGACAGGGCAGAATCAGCCCCAGCATTTT.

This clone was detected once. The chain is built from TRBV5-1 and TRBJ1-2; D gene uncertain. V lost 7 bases, J lost 4 bases, and 11 bases lay in between. The CDR3 loop spans 12 amino acids. Germline V gene lookup returns CDR1 SGHRS and CDR2 YFSETQ. The DNA of the CDR3 is TGCGCCAGCTACGGAGGCTTCTATGGCTACACCTTC. Amino acids: CASYGGFYGYTF.

This chain connects TRBV19 to TRBJ1-5; maybe TRBD1 (5 bases). V was trimmed by 1 base and J by 0 bases, leaving 7 bases between them. CDR3 length equals 15 residues. The germline gives CDR1 LNHDA, CDR2 SQIVND (reference sequence). The CDR3 region has the DNA TGTGCCAGTAGTATAGCGGGGGATAGCAATCAGCCCCAGCATTTT. It specifies CASSIAGDSNQPQHF.

This chain joins TRBV6-6 and TRBJ1-2; TRBD1 aligns across 10 bases. CDR1 is MNHNY and CDR2 is SVGAGI in the germline V gene (reference sequence). V was clipped by 5 bases and J by 1 base; unmatched bases: 13. The CDR3 covers 18 residues. The CDR3 here is CASSRITGTGESNYGYTF. The CDR3 coding sequence is TGTGCCAGCAGTCGGATAACCGGGACAGGGGAAAGTAACTATGGCTACACCTTC.